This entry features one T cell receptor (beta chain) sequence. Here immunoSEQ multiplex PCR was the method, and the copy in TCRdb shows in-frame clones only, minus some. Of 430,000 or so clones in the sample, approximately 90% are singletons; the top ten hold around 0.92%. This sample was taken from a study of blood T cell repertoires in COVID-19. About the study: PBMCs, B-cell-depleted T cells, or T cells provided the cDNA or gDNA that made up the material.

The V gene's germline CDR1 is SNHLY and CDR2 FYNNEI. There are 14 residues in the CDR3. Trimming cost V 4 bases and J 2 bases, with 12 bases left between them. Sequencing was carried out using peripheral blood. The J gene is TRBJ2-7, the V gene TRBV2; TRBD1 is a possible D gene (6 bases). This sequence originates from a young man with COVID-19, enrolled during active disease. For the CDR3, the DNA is TGTGCCAGCAGTGGGGGCAGGGGACCCTACGAGCAGTACTTC. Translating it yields CASSGGRGPYEQYF.